This T cell receptor (beta chain) was documented in a study of cytomegalovirus exposure and HLA in healthy donors. PCR employed 60 Vbeta and 13 Jbeta primers. Measured with immunoSEQ multiplex PCR; TCRdb has only the in-frame clones, and not every one. The sample carries fewer than 200,000 clones, roughly 80% recorded once. Per germline, CDR1 SGHTA and CDR2 FQGNSA. V lost 4 bases to trimming and J lost 4 bases, with 15 bases between them. The CDR3 covers 15 residues. The sample was PBMCs. This clonotype was sampled from a man aged 50 to 60 in good health and CMV-seronegative. The chain joins TRBV7-2 to TRBJ2-3; D possibly corresponds to TRBD1 (5 bases). CDR3 loop: CASSYRRIRADTQYF. The CDR3 region has the DNA TGTGCCAGCAGCTACAGGCGGATCAGGGCAGATACGCAGTATTTT. The full variable domain, with the rest looked up from reference TRBV7-2 and TRBJ2-3, is GAGVSQSPSNKVTEKGKDVELRCDPISGHTALYWYRQSLGQGLEFLIYFQGNSAPDKSGLPSDRFSAERTGGSVSTLTIQRTQQEDSAVYLCASSYRRIRADTQYFGPGTRLTVL.